Presented here are 12 T cell receptor beta chains from one specimen sequenced in a study of T-cell reconstitution after alpha-beta-depleted transplantation in children. Unique molecular identifiers were used to barcode this TCRbeta library. TCRdb reprocessed the PCR reads with MiXCR, giving one entry per CDR3 protein. Of about 310,000 distinct CDR3 sequences in the sample, more than 20% were seen once. Sample: PBMCs, mostly from graft donor cells, taken 180 days after TCRalphabeta/CD19-depleted stem cell transplant. The receptors shown here come from a male patient between 10 and 17 years old who had a stem cell transplant for acute lymphoblastic leukemia, so the T cells may come from the graft donor.

This clonotype showed up just a few times. CDR3 amino acids: CASSPSPGTGYEQYF. CDR3 coding DNA: TGCGCCAGCAGCCCAAGTCCCGGGACAGGGTACGAGCAGTACTTC. The chain has TRBV5-1 and TRBJ2-7; 9 nucleotides match TRBD1. Germline trimming cut 4 bases from V and 4 bases from J; bases unmatched to any gene: 9. The germline V gene encodes CDR1 SGHRS and CDR2 YFSETQ. This CDR3 comprises 15 residues.

The chain is built from TRBV4-1 and TRBJ2-7; D gene unclear. This CDR3 has 16 residues. Germline V gene lookup returns CDR1 MGHRA and CDR2 YSYEKL. Trimming removed 0 bases at V and 0 bases at J, with 12 bases between. This CDR3 is CASSQDLWDSSYEQYF. CDR3 nucleotide sequence: TGCGCCAGCAGCCAAGATCTTTGGGATAGCTCCTACGAGCAGTACTTC.

The sample holds a few counts of this clonotype. V is TRBV20-1 and J is TRBJ2-3; D unclear. The CDR3 consists of 14 residues. V was cut by 5 bases and J by 0 bases, with 12 bases left in between. Germline CDR1 DFQATT, CDR2 SNEGSKA (reference sequence). CDR3 amino acids: CSARRVSSTDTQYF. CDR3 DNA sequence: TGCAGTGCTCGTAGGGTATCGAGCACAGATACGCAGTATTTT.

The chain carries TRBV5-1 and TRBJ2-3; 9 bases line up with TRBD1. The CDR3 has 14 amino acids. J lost 6 bases, V lost 4 bases, and 6 bases had no gene match. CDR1 is SGHRS and CDR2 is YFSETQ in the germline V gene. The CDR3 bases are TGCGCCAGCAGCGGGACAGGGAGGATGGATACGCAGTATTTT. Residues: CASSGTGRMDTQYF.

J is TRBJ2-3 and V is TRBV7-9; a possible D gene is TRBD2 (6 bases). Germline loops: CDR1 SEHNR, CDR2 FQNEAQ (reference sequence). V lost 5 bases and J 5 bases, leaving 14 bases between the germline ends. This CDR3 has 14 amino acids. The CDR3 DNA reads as TGTGCCAGCAGCCCGGGACTCCTGCAAGATACGCAGTATTTT. Amino acid sequence: CASSPGLLQDTQYF.

The table lists this clonotype with a few counts. The chain joins TRBV29-1 to TRBJ1-2; D might be TRBD1 (5 bases). Per germline, CDR1 SQVTM and CDR2 ANQGSEA. Trimming stripped 4 bases from V and 7 bases from J, with 13 bases between. This CDR3 spans 12 amino acids. CDR3 loop: CSVAFDRFGYTF. CDR3 in DNA: TGCAGCGTTGCATTCGACAGATTTGGCTACACCTTC. Together with reference TRBV29-1 and TRBJ1-2, the CDR3 gives the full variable domain: SAVISQKPSRDICQRGTSLTIQCQVDSQVTMMFWYRQQPGQSLTLIATANQGSEATYESGFVIDKFPISRPNLTFSTLTVSNMSPEDSSIYLCSVAFDRFGYTFGSGTRLTVV.

For this clonotype: Relative to the germline gene, one junction end is altered; a read error may explain this. The chain uses TRBV12-3 or TRBV12-4 and TRBJ2-7; TRBD2 aligns across 14 bases. The CDR3 is made up of 20 amino acids. The CDR3 nucleotides are TGTGCCAGCGGTTTCCCGACGAAGACTAGCGGGAGGGCCAGCTCCTACGAGCAGTACTTC. Its translation: CASGFPTKTSGRASSYEQYF.

A note on this clonotype: Relative to the germline gene, one junction end is altered; a read error may explain this. V is TRBV4-1 and J is TRBJ1-3; D not resolved. The germline gives CDR1 MGHRA, CDR2 YSYEKL. This CDR3 comprises 16 residues. CDR3 DNA sequence: TGCGCCAGCAGCCCCGGACGGTCTCACTCTAGAAACACCATATATTTT. Protein product: CASSPGRSHSRNTIYF.

V and J are TRBV3-1 and TRBJ2-7; 9 bases are shared with TRBD2. V trimming: 3 bases; J trimming: 3 bases; junction bases outside the gene matches: 9. Germline loops: CDR1 LGHDT, CDR2 YNNKEL (reference sequence). The CDR3 is 16 amino acids. CDR3 residues: CASSHLRASGNYEQYF. The CDR3 DNA sequence: TGTGCCAGCAGCCACCTTCGGGCTAGCGGGAACTACGAGCAGTACTTC.

This clonotype came up a few times. The chain employs TRBV20-1 and TRBJ1-2; D uncertain. CDR1 and CDR2 from the germline V gene are DFQATT and SNEGSKA (reference sequence). V was pared by 5 bases and J by 3 bases, with 16 bases between. The CDR3 is 14 amino acids. Written as DNA, the CDR3 is TGCAGTGCTGACAACCTTCGGTCCCACTATGGCTACACCTTC. Its protein is CSADNLRSHYGYTF.

The chain's CDR3 is CSARSNGGRALANTGELFF. The CDR3 region has the DNA TGCAGTGCTAGATCGAACGGAGGGAGGGCCCTCGCGAACACCGGGGAGCTGTTTTTT. J is TRBJ2-2 and V is TRBV20-1, with 7 bases that match TRBD2. The CDR3 sequence is 19 residues long. Germline CDR1 and CDR2: DFQATT and SNEGSKA (reference sequence). The junction had 15 bases not matched to a gene; V was cut back by 2 bases and J by 0 bases.

This clonotype was seen a few times. CDR3 sequence (DNA): TGCAGCGTTGGGGACAGGGGGCTCGAGCAGTACTTC. This translates into CSVGDRGLEQYF. This chain links TRBV29-1 with TRBJ2-7, with 12 bases fitting TRBD1. With V trimmed by 4 bases and J by 6 bases, 1 base remained unmatched. Germline CDR1 and CDR2: SQVTM and ANQGSEA. The CDR3 consists of 12 residues.